This T cell receptor (beta chain) was profiled in a study of shared T cell receptors in the human thymus. Sequenced by immunoSEQ multiplex PCR; TCRdb stores in-frame clones only, minus some. Among hundreds of thousands of clones listed, just under 95% were seen once. The specimen was thymocytes. The receptor comes from a human donor.

Written as DNA, the CDR3 is TGCGCCAGCAGCTTAACGGCCCGTCGGAGGGTGGGCAGGGAGCGGAACACCGGGGAGCTGTTTTTT. This codes for CASSLTARRRVGRERNTGELFF. The rearrangement links TRBV5-1 to TRBJ2-2, with D possibly being TRBD2 (6 bases). V was pared by 2 bases and J by 1 base, with 30 bases between. CDR3 length equals 22 residues. From germline, CDR1 is SGHRS and CDR2 YFSETQ.